This T cell receptor (beta chain) appears in the sequencing data of a study of monozygotic twins with inflammatory bowel disease. Study-wide points: No distinction between different T cell subtypes was possible. It was observed that concordant and discordant twins did not differ in repertoire similarity, possibly given limited power. The results supported no single strong signal or clonotype associated with IBD.

Germline V gene lookup returns CDR1 MNHNS and CDR2 SASEGT. The CDR3 covers 17 residues. Two nested PCRs, of roughly 17 and 9 cycles, processed TCRalpha and TCRbeta cDNA. TCRdb re-called the 5' RACE reads, yielding one record per CDR3 amino acid sequence without DNA. This table holds 420,000 or so distinct CDR3 sequences. In regard to this clonotype: The target antigen is unknown.

Sequenced material: blood. This chain connects TRBV6-1 to TRBJ1-2; there is no DNA to check the TCRdb D call of TRBD1. The receptor was isolated from a human donor with ulcerative colitis or Crohn's disease, or a healthy co-twin of an affected twin (not recorded which). CDR3 loop: CASSPVQGRTTLYGYTF.